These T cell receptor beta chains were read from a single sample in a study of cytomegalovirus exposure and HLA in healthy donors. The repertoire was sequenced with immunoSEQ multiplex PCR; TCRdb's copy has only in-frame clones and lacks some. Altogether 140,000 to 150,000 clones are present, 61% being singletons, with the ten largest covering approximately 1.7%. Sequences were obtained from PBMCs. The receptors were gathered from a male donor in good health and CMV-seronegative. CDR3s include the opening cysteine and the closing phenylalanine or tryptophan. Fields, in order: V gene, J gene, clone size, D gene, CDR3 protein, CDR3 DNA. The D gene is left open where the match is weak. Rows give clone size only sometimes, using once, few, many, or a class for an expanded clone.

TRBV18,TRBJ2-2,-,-,CASSPTVVGPGELFF,TGTGCCAGCTCACCCACGGTAGTGGGCCCCGGGGAGCTGTTTTTT
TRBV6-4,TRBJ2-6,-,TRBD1,CASPEGDRVLAGANVLTF,TGTGCCAGCCCCGAGGGGGACAGGGTATTAGCTGGGGCCAACGTCCTGACTTTC
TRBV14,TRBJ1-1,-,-,CASSQAPGYTEAFF,TGTGCCAGCAGCCAAGCCCCAGGCTACACTGAAGCTTTCTTT
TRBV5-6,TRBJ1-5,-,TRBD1,CASSLHTDRDGRAQHF,TGTGCCAGCAGCTTACATACCGACAGGGATGGAAGAGCCCAGCATTTT
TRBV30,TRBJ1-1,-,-,CAWIRQTNTEAFF,TGTGCCTGGATAAGACAGACGAACACTGAAGCTTTCTTT
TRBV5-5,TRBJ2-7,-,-,CASSPSYEQYF,TGTGCCAGCAGCCCATCCTACGAGCAGTACTTC
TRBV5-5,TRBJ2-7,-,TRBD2,CASSLAGGGGYEQYF,TGTGCCAGCAGCTTGGCCGGCGGGGGGGGCTACGAGCAGTACTTC
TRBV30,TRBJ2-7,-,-,CAWSVLDITYEQYF,TGTGCCTGGAGTGTACTGGACATAACCTACGAGCAGTACTTC
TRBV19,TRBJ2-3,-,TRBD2,CASSATGLAGGPDTQYF,TGTGCCAGTAGTGCTACCGGACTAGCGGGGGGGCCAGATACGCAGTATTTT
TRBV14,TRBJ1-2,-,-,CASSQVYGNYGYTF,TGTGCCAGCAGCCAAGTCTACGGGAACTATGGCTACACCTTC
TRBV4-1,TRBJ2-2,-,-,CASSQRGIGRTGELFF,TGCGCCAGCAGCCAACGGGGGATAGGGCGCACCGGGGAGCTGTTTTTT
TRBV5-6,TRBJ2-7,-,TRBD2,CASSSTALEAGGPYEQYF,TGTGCCAGCAGCTCGACAGCTCTGGAAGCGGGGGGGCCCTACGAGCAGTACTTC
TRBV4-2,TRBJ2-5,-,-,CASSQAPTGGASGGPETQYF,TGTGCCAGCAGCCAAGCCCCGACAGGCGGCGCTTCTGGGGGTCCAGAGACCCAGTACTTC
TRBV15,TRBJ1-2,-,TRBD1,CATRMTGDGRGYTF,TGTGCCACCAGAATGACAGGGGACGGTCGTGGCTACACCTTC
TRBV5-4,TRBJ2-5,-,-,CASSPGGQETQYF,TGTGCCAGCAGCCCCGGGGGCCAAGAGACCCAGTACTTC
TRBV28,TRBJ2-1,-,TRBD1,CASSPWTGLGTSYNEQFF,TGTGCCAGCAGTCCCTGGACAGGGCTCGGAACCTCCTACAATGAGCAGTTCTTC
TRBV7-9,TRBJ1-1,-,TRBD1,CASSLGQGDTEAFF,TGTGCCAGCAGCTTAGGACAGGGGGATACTGAAGCTTTCTTT
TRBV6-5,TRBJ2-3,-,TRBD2,CASSWTSGAVGDTQYF,TGTGCCAGCAGTTGGACTAGCGGGGCCGTCGGAGATACGCAGTATTTT
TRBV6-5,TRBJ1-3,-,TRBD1,CASSYSSGQGANTIYF,TGTGCCAGCAGTTATTCGAGCGGACAGGGGGCCAACACCATATATTTT
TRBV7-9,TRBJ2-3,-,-,CASSPSLDTQYF,TGTGCCAGCAGCCCCTCTTTGGATACGCAGTATTTT
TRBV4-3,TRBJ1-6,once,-,CASSQVLGGAGYGLHF,TGCGCCAGCAGCCAAGTCCTAGGGGGGGCTGGTTACGGCCTCCACTTT
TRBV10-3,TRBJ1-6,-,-,CAISDYRESYNSPLHF,TGTGCCATCAGTGACTACAGGGAATCCTATAATTCACCCCTCCACTTT
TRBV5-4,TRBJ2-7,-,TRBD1,CASSPGQGGGEQYF,TGTGCCAGCAGCCCAGGACAGGGTGGTGGCGAGCAGTACTTC
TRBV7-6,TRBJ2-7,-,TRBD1,CASSLLGTGVSYEQYF,TGTGCCAGCAGCTTACTAGGGACAGGGGTTTCCTACGAGCAGTACTTC
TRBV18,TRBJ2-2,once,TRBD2,CASSPFQSSGVNAGELFF,TGTGCCAGCTCACCATTCCAATCTAGCGGGGTGAACGCCGGGGAGCTGTTTTTT
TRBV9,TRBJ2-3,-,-,CASAGIPSTDTQYF,TGTGCCAGCGCGGGGATACCTAGCACAGATACGCAGTATTTT
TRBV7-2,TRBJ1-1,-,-,CASSLRSEAFF,TGTGCCAGCAGCCTACGTAGTGAAGCTTTCTTT
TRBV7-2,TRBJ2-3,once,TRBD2,CASSPRTSGGSSTDTQYF,TGTGCCAGCAGCCCTAGGACTAGCGGGGGGTCAAGCACAGATACGCAGTATTTT
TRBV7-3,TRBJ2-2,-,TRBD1,CASSFSGGGGELFF,TGTGCCAGCAGCTTTTCAGGGGGTGGCGGGGAGCTGTTTTTT
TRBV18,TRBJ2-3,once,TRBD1,CASSSQGSTDTQYF,TGTGCCAGCTCGTCACAGGGGAGCACAGATACGCAGTATTTT